Shown below are 18 T cell receptor beta chains from a single sample sequenced in a study of vaccination effects on CD4 cells after COVID-19. Their antigen targets remain unknown. The data were produced by immunoSEQ multiplex PCR, yet TCRdb's version contains in-frame clones alone and is incomplete. Here the sample spans 65,000 to 75,000 clones, around two thirds being singletons. With the ViraFEST assay, the study expanded antigen-specific CD4+ T cells using viral peptide pools, then sequenced them. Culture lasted about ten days before CD4+ T cell isolation. Every participant took two doses of the BNT162b2 or mRNA-1273 vaccine. Sequenced here: CD4+ T cells from PBMCs cultured with HCoV-229E spike peptides, sampled after COVID-19 vaccination. The receptor set was obtained from a human donor who received a COVID-19 vaccine.

This clone was counted a few times. J is TRBJ2-7 and V is TRBV28; 7 bases agree with TRBD2. The CDR3 covers 14 residues. Losses at the gene ends were 7 bases for V and 7 bases for J; bases not matched to a gene: 13. CDR1 and CDR2 (germline): MDHEN, SYDVKM. The CDR3 coding sequence is TGTGCCAGCAATCGGGCGAACACCGGGGGGGAGCAGTACGTC. Encoded protein: CASNRANTGGEQYV.

This clone was counted once. The rearrangement joins TRBV30 to TRBJ1-1, with TRBD1 as a possible D gene (5 bases). This CDR3 is 14 amino acids long. V lost 1 base to trimming and J lost 3 bases, with 12 bases between them. CDR1 is GTSNPN, CDR2 SVGIG, per germline (reference sequence). The CDR3 DNA sequence: TGTGCCTGGAGTGCCCCCAGAGGGGACACTGAAGCTTTCTTT. It yields the protein CAWSAPRGDTEAFF.

V usage is TRBV10-1 and J usage is TRBJ2-3, with D unclear. Germline V lookup: CDR1 WNHNN, CDR2 SYGVQD (reference sequence). Between the trimmed V and J ends, which lost 2 bases and 6 bases, there was a span of 12 bases. The CDR3 loop spans 14 amino acids. Here the CDR3 DNA reads TGCGCCAGCAGTGAGCACAATCAAGGGGATACGCAGTATTTT. Translating gives CASSEHNQGDTQYF.

This clone was detected a few times. The rearrangement links TRBV24-1 to TRBJ1-2, with 8 nucleotides matching TRBD1. V shed 3 bases, J shed 5 bases, and the junction held 10 bases outside the gene matches. CDR1 is KGHDR and CDR2 is SFDVKD in the germline V gene. CDR3 length: 16 residues. CDR3: CATSDPRTGKAYGYTF. Written as DNA, the CDR3 is TGTGCCACCAGTGATCCAAGGACAGGGAAGGCGTATGGCTACACCTTC.

The V gene is TRBV2, the J gene TRBJ1-4; D call uncertain. The germline gives CDR1 SNHLY, CDR2 FYNNEI. Trimming stripped 6 bases from V and 0 bases from J, with 8 bases between. The CDR3 has 14 amino acids. The CDR3, as DNA: TGTGCCAGCAGGGGCGGCTCAACTAATGAAAAACTGTTTTTT. Translated, it gives CASRGGSTNEKLFF.

This clone was seen a handful of times. J is TRBJ2-1 and V is TRBV2, with D perhaps matching TRBD1 or TRBD2 (5 bases each). CDR1 and CDR2 from the germline V gene are SNHLY and FYNNEI. Between the trimmed V and J ends, which lost 4 bases and 5 bases, there was a span of 9 bases. This CDR3 spans 13 amino acids. The CDR3 loop is CASSGDANNEQFF. CDR3 in DNA: TGTGCCAGCAGTGGGGACGCGAACAATGAGCAGTTCTTC. The full variable domain, completed using reference TRBV2 and TRBJ2-1, is EPEVTQTPSHQVTQMGQEVILRCVPISNHLYFYWYRQILGQKVEFLVSFYNNEISEKSEIFDDQFSVERPDGSNFTLKIRSTKLEDSAMYFCASSGDANNEQFFGPGTRLTVL.

By frequency in the sample, this clone is medium-sized. This chain links TRBV6-5 with TRBJ1-2; TRBD1 agrees at 7 bases. Germline V gene data show CDR1 as MNHEY and CDR2 as SVGAGI. This CDR3 contains 13 residues. The V and J ends lost 5 bases and 4 bases, in that order; junction bases with no gene match: 4. CDR3 bases: TGTGCCAGCAGTATCGGGGACAGCTATGGCTACACCTTC. Protein: CASSIGDSYGYTF.

The chain links TRBV6-5 to TRBJ2-1; 14 positions match TRBD2. The germline gives CDR1 MNHEY, CDR2 SVGAGI. This CDR3 region has 15 residues. V was clipped by 6 bases and J by 9 bases; unmatched bases: 7. The CDR3 bases are TGTGCCAGCAGACCTGGACTAGCGGGGGGTAGTGAGCAGTTCTTC. Residues: CASRPGLAGGSEQFF.

Details on this clone: This CDR3 is also generated by other DNA sequences in the sample. This chain joins TRBV18 and TRBJ2-5; D is possibly TRBD2 (6 bases). The CDR3 length is 13 residues. Germline CDR1 and CDR2: KGHSH and LQKENI. Trimming stripped 3 bases from V and 2 bases from J, with 7 bases between. The CDR3 DNA reads as TGTGCCAGCTCACCGGGACTTCAAGAGACCCAGTACTTC. Encoded protein: CASSPGLQETQYF.

This clone was observed a few times. J is TRBJ2-2 and V is TRBV18; D is perhaps TRBD1 (6 bases). The germline V gene encodes CDR1 KGHSH and CDR2 LQKENI. The V end was cut by 2 bases, the J end by 1 base, with 11 bases between. This CDR3 comprises 16 residues. The DNA of the CDR3 is TGTGCCAGCTCACCAAGAGGGACACAGAACACCGGGGAGCTGTTTTTT. As protein: CASSPRGTQNTGELFF.

The gene calls are TRBV27 and TRBJ2-2; D unresolved. Trimming cost V 3 bases and J 5 bases, with 13 bases left between them. The CDR3 consists of 15 residues. Germline CDR1 MNHEY, CDR2 SMNVEV (reference sequence). CDR3 bases: TGTGCCAGCAGTTTCGTGCATGCGACAACCGGGGAGCTGTTTTTT. This codes for CASSFVHATTGELFF.

The CDR3 loop reads CASSQGKRMSYEQYV. The CDR3, as DNA: TGTGCCAGCAGTCAGGGTAAAAGGATGTCCTACGAGCAGTACGTC. J is TRBJ2-7 and V is TRBV5-8, with a possible D match to TRBD1 (5 bases). The CDR3 has 15 amino acids. Trimming cost V 5 bases and J 1 base, with 16 bases left between them. The germline CDR1 and CDR2 sequences are SGHTS and YDEGEE.

The chain carries TRBV4-2 and TRBJ2-3, with a weak D call TRBD1 (6 bases). V lost 0 bases to trimming and J lost 0 bases, with 13 bases between them. CDR1 is LGHNA and CDR2 is YNFKEQ in the germline V gene. The CDR3 sequence is 17 residues long. The CDR3 bases are TGTGCCAGCAGCCAAGATATGTGGGGGCCTAGCACAGATACGCAGTATTTT. Encoded protein: CASSQDMWGPSTDTQYF.

This chain connects TRBV12-5 to TRBJ1-5; D is perhaps TRBD1 (6 bases). This CDR3 spans 18 amino acids. Trimming left V 6 bases short and J 0 bases short, with 21 bases between. Looked up from germline, CDR1 is LGHNT and CDR2 is FRNRAP. The CDR3 DNA sequence: TGTGCTAGTGGCAATACCCCAGGGGACGCTTATAGCAATCAGCCCCAGCATTTT. Its translation is CASGNTPGDAYSNQPQHF.

This clone was picked up one time. The V and J genes are TRBV3-1 (or the pseudogene TRBV3-2) and TRBJ1-6, with a weak D call TRBD1 (6 bases). Germline assignment: CDR1 LGHDT and CDR2 YNNKEL (reference sequence). Trimming pared 4 bases from V and 5 bases from J, leaving 15 bases between. The CDR3 extends over 16 amino acids. CDR3 nucleotides: TGTGCCAGCAGCCGCACCACGGGACAAGATAATTCACCCCTCCACTTT. Translation gives CASSRTTGQDNSPLHF.

In this sample, this clone turned up a few times. The chain has TRBV9 and TRBJ2-2; a possible D gene is TRBD1 (7 bases). The V gene lost 0 bases and the J gene lost 1 base, with 13 bases spanning the gap. CDR1 and CDR2 from the germline V gene are SGDLS and YYNGEE. This CDR3 has 17 residues. This chain's CDR3 is CASSVVGQGGNTGELFF. CDR3 sequence (DNA): TGTGCCAGCAGCGTAGTTGGTCAGGGGGGGAACACCGGGGAGCTGTTTTTT.

The CDR3 region is CASSLGQTTEAFF. The CDR3 nucleotides read TGTGCCAGCAGCTTGGGACAGACCACTGAAGCTTTCTTT. The J gene is TRBJ1-1, the V gene TRBV7-2, with 7 positions matching TRBD1. Germline-derived CDR1 and CDR2 are SGHTA and FQGNSA. Trimming at V came to 3 bases and at J to 4 bases, leaving 2 bases not matched to a gene. The length of the CDR3 is 13 residues. Together with reference TRBV7-2 and TRBJ1-1, the CDR3 gives the full variable domain: GAGVSQSPSNKVTEKGKDVELRCDPISGHTALYWYRQSLGQGLEFLIYFQGNSAPDKSGLPSDRFSAERTGGSVSTLTIQRTQQEDSAVYLCASSLGQTTEAFFGQGTRLTVV.

The CDR3: CATSDPGRGDTQYF. The CDR3 DNA follows: TGTGCCACCAGTGACCCGGGACGGGGAGATACGCAGTATTTT. The V gene is TRBV24-1, the J gene TRBJ2-3; D may match TRBD1 or TRBD2 (5 bases each). The V gene lost 4 bases and the J gene lost 5 bases, with 12 bases spanning the gap. Germline loops: CDR1 KGHDR, CDR2 SFDVKD. This CDR3 comprises 14 residues.